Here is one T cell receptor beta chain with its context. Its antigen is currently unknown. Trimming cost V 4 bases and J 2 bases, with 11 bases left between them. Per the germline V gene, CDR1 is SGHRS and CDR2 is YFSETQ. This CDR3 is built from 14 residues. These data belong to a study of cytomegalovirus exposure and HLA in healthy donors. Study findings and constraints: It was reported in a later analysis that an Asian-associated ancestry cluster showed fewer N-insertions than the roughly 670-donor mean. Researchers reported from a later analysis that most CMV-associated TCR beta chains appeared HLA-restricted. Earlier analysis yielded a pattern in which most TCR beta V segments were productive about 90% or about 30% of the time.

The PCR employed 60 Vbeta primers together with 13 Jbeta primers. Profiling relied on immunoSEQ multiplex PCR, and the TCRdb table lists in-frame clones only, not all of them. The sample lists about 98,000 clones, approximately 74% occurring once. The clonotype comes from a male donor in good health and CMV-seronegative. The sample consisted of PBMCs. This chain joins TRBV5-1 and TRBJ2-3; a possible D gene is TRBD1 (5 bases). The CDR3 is CASSIGQYTDTQYF. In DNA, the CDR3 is TGCGCCAGCAGCATCGGACAATACACAGATACGCAGTATTTT.